This T cell receptor beta chain is drawn from a study of Graves' ophthalmopathy and Graves' hyperthyroidism. Study as a whole: Peripheral blood sampling preceded any treatment and occurred at initial diagnosis.

The CDR3 sequence is 13 residues long. CDR1 and CDR2 from the germline V gene are MNHNS and SASEGT. The V and J ends lost 7 bases and 5 bases, in that order; junction bases with no gene match: 2. This clonotype was observed many times. The antigen is undetermined. Transcripts of RNA were the source for amplifying TCR beta CDR3 regions. RT-PCR with HTBI primers came first, then second-round multiplex PCR. TCRdb re-called the multiplex PCR reads through MiXCR, storing one row per CDR3 protein. The profile shows about 480,000 distinct CDR3 sequences, under 15% of them singletons. Study-wide results and limits: Blood was where most expanded thyroid clonotypes above 0.001 frequency also turned up.

Exclusion applied to patients with other autoimmune diseases, uncontrolled infections, pregnancy or lactation. It was from about 9.1 ml of fresh peripheral blood that the PBMCs came. The chain is built from TRBV6-1 and TRBJ2-2; 9 bases agree with TRBD2. The sequencing sample was made of blood. The TCR sequence derives from a woman aged 25 to 39 with Graves' ophthalmopathy. Here the CDR3 DNA reads TGTGCCAGCAAAACTAGCGGGACCGGGGAGCTGTTTTTT. This sequence encodes CASKTSGTGELFF.